This T cell receptor beta chain was captured by sequencing in a study of vaccination and CD4 T cells after COVID-19. Across the study: Timing of post-vaccine sample collection was a median around 72 days after dose two, with a range of 14 to 241. The stimulating agents, overlapping spike peptides, came from SARS-CoV-2, HCoV-NL63, HCoV-OC43 and HCoV-229E. Cultures acting as controls obtained a CEFX pool, an HIV-1 Nef pool, or no peptide.

This CDR3 contains 14 residues. The germline gives CDR1 SQVTM, CDR2 ANQGSEA. V gave up 7 bases and J gave up 3 bases; unmatched junction bases: 10. Regarding this clonotype: Its matching antigen is unknown.

The study sequenced cultured CD4+ T cell DNA using the Oncomine TCR Beta short-read assay. The genomic DNA was obtained from cultured CD4+ T cells by extraction with the QIAamp micro DNA kit. A single record per CDR3 protein comes from TCRdb applying MiXCR to the PCR reads. The data contain some 14,000 distinct CDR3 sequences, roughly a quarter of them singletons. Treatment in this sample: approximately 9-day PBMC culture with coronavirus spike peptide pools or control peptides (ViraFEST assay). The V call is TRBV29-1, the J call TRBJ2-3, with 7 bases matching TRBD1. Sample: CD4+ T cells from blood, cultured in vitro, taken after SARS-CoV-2 vaccination. The source of this sequence is a human donor who had recovered from COVID-19. The CDR3 spells CSAGQERLTDTQYF. CDR3 nucleotide sequence: TGCAGCGCCGGACAGGAAAGGTTAACAGATACGCAGTATTTT.